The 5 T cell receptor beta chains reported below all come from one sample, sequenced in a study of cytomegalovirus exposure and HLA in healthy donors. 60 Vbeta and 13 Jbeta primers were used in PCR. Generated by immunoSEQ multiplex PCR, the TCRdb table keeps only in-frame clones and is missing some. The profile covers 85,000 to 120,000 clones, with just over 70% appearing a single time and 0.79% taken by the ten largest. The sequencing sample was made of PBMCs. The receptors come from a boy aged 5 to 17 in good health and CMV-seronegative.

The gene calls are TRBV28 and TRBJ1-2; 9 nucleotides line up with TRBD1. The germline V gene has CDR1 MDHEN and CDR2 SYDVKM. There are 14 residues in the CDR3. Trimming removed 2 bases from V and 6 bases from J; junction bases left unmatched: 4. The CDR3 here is CASSLGDRVHGYTF. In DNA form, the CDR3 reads TGTGCCAGCAGTTTAGGGGACAGGGTGCATGGCTACACCTTC.

CDR3 nucleotides: TGTGCCTGGAGTGGAGCGGGGGGCGGGTGGGTACAAGAGACCCAGTACTTC. It translates to CAWSGAGGGWVQETQYF. The V and J genes are TRBV30 and TRBJ2-5, with 9 bases that match TRBD2. The V gene end was trimmed by 1 base and the J gene end by 2 bases; junction bases not matched to a gene: 11. CDR1 is GTSNPN, CDR2 SVGIG, per germline (reference sequence). CDR3 length equals 17 residues.

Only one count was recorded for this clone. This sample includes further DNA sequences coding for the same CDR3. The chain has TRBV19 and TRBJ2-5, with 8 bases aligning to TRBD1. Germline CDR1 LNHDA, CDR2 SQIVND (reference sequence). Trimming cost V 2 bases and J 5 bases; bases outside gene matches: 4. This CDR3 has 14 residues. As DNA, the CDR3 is TGTGCCAGTAGTATAACAGGGGGGCAGGAGACCCAGTACTTC. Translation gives CASSITGGQETQYF. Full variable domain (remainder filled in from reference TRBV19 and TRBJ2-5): DGGITQSPKYLFRKEGQNVTLSCEQNLNHDAMYWYRQDPGQGLRLIYYSQIVNDFQKGDIAEGYSVSREKKESFPLTVTSAQKNPTAFYLCASSITGGQETQYFGPGTRLLVL.

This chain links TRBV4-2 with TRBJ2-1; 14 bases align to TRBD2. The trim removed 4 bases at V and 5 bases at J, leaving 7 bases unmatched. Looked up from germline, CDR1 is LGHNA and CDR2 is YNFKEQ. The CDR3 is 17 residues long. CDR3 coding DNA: TGTGCCAGCAGCCTTCGGCCGGGACTAGCGGGGGACAATGAGCAGTTCTTC. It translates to CASSLRPGLAGDNEQFF.

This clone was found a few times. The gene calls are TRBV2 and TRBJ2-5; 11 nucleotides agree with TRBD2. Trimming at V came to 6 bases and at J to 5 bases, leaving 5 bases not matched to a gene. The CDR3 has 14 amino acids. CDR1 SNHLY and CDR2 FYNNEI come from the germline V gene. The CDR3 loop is CASSYLAGGETQYF. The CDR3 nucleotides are TGTGCCAGCAGCTATCTAGCGGGAGGTGAGACCCAGTACTTC. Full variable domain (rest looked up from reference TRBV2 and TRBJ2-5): EPEVTQTPSHQVTQMGQEVILRCVPISNHLYFYWYRQILGQKVEFLVSFYNNEISEKSEIFDDQFSVERPDGSNFTLKIRSTKLEDSAMYFCASSYLAGGETQYFGPGTRLLVL.